These 31 T cell receptor beta chains originate from one sample sequenced in a study of radiotherapy plus CTLA-4 blockade in lung cancer. TCRdb's copy holds only in-frame clones and misses some; the assay was immunoSEQ multiplex PCR. The table records approximately 77,000 clones, around 79% of them present only once. The sequencing here drew on peripheral blood, taken from a patient treated with radiotherapy plus ipilimumab. The receptors derive from a human donor with non-small cell lung cancer whose response to radiotherapy plus ipilimumab could not be evaluated. Some clones in this sample may be carry-over from other donors' samples.

The gene calls are TRBV7-2 and TRBJ2-5, with 9 positions matching TRBD1. After removal of 5 bases from V and 2 bases from J, the junction contained 12 bases not matched to a gene. CDR3 length equals 17 residues. CDR1 SGHTA and CDR2 FQGNSA come from the germline V gene. The CDR3 loop is CASSDPYYRGPQETQYF. In DNA form, the CDR3 reads TGTGCCAGCAGCGACCCTTACTACAGGGGGCCTCAAGAGACCCAGTACTTC.

V gene TRBV6-6 combines with J gene TRBJ2-7; tentatively, D is TRBD1 (6 bases). CDR1 and CDR2 from the germline V gene are MNHNY and SVGAGI (reference sequence). Trimming took 6 bases from V and 1 from J, leaving 13 bases between them. CDR3 length: 14 residues. The DNA of the CDR3 is TGTGCCAGCAGCTTGCACAGGGAATCCTACGAGCAGTACTTC. Translating gives CASSLHRESYEQYF.

The chain has TRBV6-1 and TRBJ2-7; TRBD1 matches at 10 bases. Per germline, CDR1 MNHNS and CDR2 SASEGT. After removal of 7 bases from V and 5 bases from J, the junction contained 11 bases not matched to a gene. CDR3 size: 15 residues. The CDR3 reads CASNSGTGAVHEQYF. The DNA of the CDR3 is TGTGCCAGCAATTCCGGGACAGGGGCGGTCCACGAGCAGTACTTC.

This clone was seen only once. This chain joins TRBV5-4 and TRBJ2-1; TRBD2 matches 11 bases. Germline CDR1 and CDR2: SGHNT and YYREEE (reference sequence). The CDR3 covers 13 residues. V was clipped by 4 bases and J by 12 bases; unmatched bases: 6. As DNA, the CDR3 is TGTGCCAGCAGCCCCGGGACTAGCGGAGTGCAGTTCTTC. The encoded protein is CASSPGTSGVQFF.

The chain carries TRBV5-6 and TRBJ2-5, with D maybe TRBD2 (6 bases). The V and J ends lost 4 bases and 1 base respectively, with 20 bases between them. This CDR3 contains 17 residues. The germline V gene has CDR1 SGHDT and CDR2 YYEEEE. The CDR3 here is CASSPALGSGPQETQYF. CDR3 nucleotides: TGTGCCAGCAGCCCAGCACTGGGGAGCGGGCCCCAAGAGACCCAGTACTTC.

This clone was detected only a few times. V and J are TRBV7-6 and TRBJ2-1; TRBD2 might be the D (6 bases). V lost 1 base and J lost 1, with 8 bases in between. The germline gives CDR1 SGHVS, CDR2 FNYEAQ. CDR3 length: 15 amino acids. In DNA, the CDR3 is TGTGCCAGCAGCTTAGTGCGGGGATCCTACAATGAGCAGTTCTTC. Translating it yields CASSLVRGSYNEQFF.

This rearrangement joins TRBV5-1 to TRBJ2-3, with 7 bases that match TRBD2. After removal of 2 bases from V and 2 bases from J, the junction contained 8 bases not matched to a gene. Germline CDR1 SGHRS, CDR2 YFSETQ. The CDR3 is 16 residues long. DNA for the CDR3: TGCGCCAGCAGCTTCCGGGAGGCGGGGGACACAGATACGCAGTATTTT. This codes for CASSFREAGDTDTQYF.

This clone occurred a few times. The CDR3, as DNA: TGTGCCGCAGGACTCTACGAGCAGTACTTC. Translating gives CAAGLYEQYF. The V call is TRBV6-6, the J call TRBJ2-7; a possible D gene is TRBD2 (5 bases). The CDR3 loop spans 10 amino acids. V was trimmed by 11 bases and J by 3 bases, leaving 8 bases between them. Germline V lookup: CDR1 MNHNY, CDR2 SVGAGI (reference sequence).

This clone turned up a few times. V is TRBV5-6 and J is TRBJ1-3; D ambiguous. The CDR3 is 15 amino acids. Trimming stripped 2 bases from V and 4 bases from J, with 13 bases between. Germline V gene data show CDR1 as SGHDT and CDR2 as YYEEEE. The CDR3 DNA reads TGTGCCAGCAGCTTAAAGCCGGGTTCGGGAAACACCATATATTTT. As protein: CASSLKPGSGNTIYF.

The V call is TRBV10-3, the J call TRBJ1-4; 10 bases fit TRBD1. V lost 4 bases to trimming and J lost 8 bases; unmatched junction nucleotides: 4. The CDR3 covers 14 residues. Germline loops: CDR1 ENHRY, CDR2 SYGVKD. CDR3 DNA sequence: TGTGCCATCAGTGTGGGGACAGGGGACGAAAAACTGTTTTTT. It specifies CAISVGTGDEKLFF.

The V call is TRBV6-6, the J call TRBJ2-5, with TRBD2 matching over 7 bases. V trimming: 2 bases; J trimming: 2 bases; junction bases outside the gene matches: 8. This CDR3 comprises 16 residues. Germline values: CDR1 MNHNY, CDR2 SVGAGI (reference sequence). As DNA, the CDR3 is TGTGCCAGCAGTTACCCGCTCGCGGGGGAACAAGAGACCCAGTACTTC. Its translation: CASSYPLAGEQETQYF.

In this sample, this clone turned up a few times. The chain combines TRBV27 with TRBJ2-6; D gene ambiguous. The V gene lost 6 bases and the J gene lost 0 bases, with 3 bases spanning the gap. The CDR3 has 13 amino acids. Per the germline V gene, CDR1 is MNHEY and CDR2 is SMNVEV (reference sequence). CDR3 coding DNA: TGTGCCAGCAGCCTCTCTGGGGCCAACGTCCTGACTTTC. It encodes CASSLSGANVLTF.

V gene TRBV9 combines with J gene TRBJ1-2; D is perhaps TRBD1 (6 bases). This CDR3 region has 14 residues. Germline CDR1 reads SGDLS; CDR2 reads YYNGEE. V dropped 0 bases and J dropped 5 bases, with 11 bases sitting between them. In DNA form, the CDR3 reads TGTGCCAGCAGCGTAGACGGAACAGGGTATGGCTACACCTTC. Translated: CASSVDGTGYGYTF.

V usage is TRBV19 and J usage is TRBJ2-7, with 7 bases identical to TRBD1. CDR3 length: 13 amino acids. V shed 5 bases and J 5 bases; nucleotides not matched to a gene: 6. Looked up from germline, CDR1 is LNHDA and CDR2 is SQIVND (reference sequence). The CDR3 bases are TGTGCCAGTAGTCCTCGACAGGGCAACGAGCAGTACTTC. Translation: CASSPRQGNEQYF.

The chain is built from TRBV6-5 and TRBJ1-2; TRBD1 is a possible D gene (5 bases). CDR3 length: 13 amino acids. Between the trimmed V and J ends, which lost 2 bases and 1 base, there was a span of 5 bases. Germline V gene lookup returns CDR1 MNHEY and CDR2 SVGAGI. DNA of the CDR3: TGTGCCAGCAGTTACGACAGTAACTATGGCTACACCTTC. Translating gives CASSYDSNYGYTF.

The chain uses TRBV5-4 and TRBJ2-4, with 9 bases lining up with TRBD1. Germline V gene sequence: CDR1 SGHNT, CDR2 YYREEE (reference sequence). V lost 4 bases and J lost 5; bases outside the gene matches: 7. The CDR3 has 15 residues. CDR3 DNA: TGTGCCAGCAGCCATAGGGACAGGGTGCAAAACATTCAGTACTTC. Protein: CASSHRDRVQNIQYF.

The chain joins TRBV6-1 to TRBJ2-3; D unclear. The CDR3 is 14 amino acids. Germline V gene data show CDR1 as MNHNS and CDR2 as SASEGT. Trimming shortened V by 7 bases and J by 2 bases, and 13 bases separated the two germline ends. The CDR3 sequence is CASTIQVPTDTQYF. CDR3 sequence (DNA): TGTGCCAGCACTATCCAGGTCCCCACAGATACGCAGTATTTT.

This chain connects TRBV18 to TRBJ2-5; 7 bases agree with TRBD1. The germline CDR1 and CDR2 sequences are KGHSH and LQKENI. After removal of 8 bases from V and 2 bases from J, the junction contained 5 bases not matched to a gene. The CDR3 contains 13 residues. The CDR3 reads CASTPDRQETQYF. The CDR3 region has the DNA TGTGCCAGCACCCCGGACAGGCAAGAGACCCAGTACTTC.

CDR3 in amino acids: CASSQSGGLLEQYF. The CDR3 bases are TGTGCCAGCAGCCAATCGGGGGGGCTCCTCGAGCAGTACTTC. J is TRBJ2-7 and V is TRBV7-2; TRBD2 aligns across 8 bases. V shed 5 bases, J shed 6 bases, and the junction held 9 bases outside the gene matches. This CDR3 has 14 residues. The germline V gene encodes CDR1 SGHTA and CDR2 FQGNSA.

The chain links TRBV7-2 to TRBJ1-2, with 7 bases that match TRBD1. CDR3 size: 15 residues. V was pared by 5 bases and J by 7 bases, with 13 bases of the junction left unmatched. Germline V CDR1 and CDR2: SGHTA, FQGNSA. The CDR3 loop reads CASSQGQSNRAGYTF. CDR3 coding DNA: TGTGCCAGCAGCCAGGGACAGTCGAATCGGGCTGGCTACACCTTC.

The gene calls are TRBV30 and TRBJ1-3; 8 nucleotides match TRBD1. Germline CDR1 is GTSNPN and CDR2 is SVGIG (reference sequence). The CDR3 runs to 15 residues. J was trimmed by 0 bases and V by 3 bases; bases with no gene match: 4. In nucleotides, the CDR3 is TGTGCCTGGAGCCAGGGGGCCTTCTCTGGAAACACCATATATTTT. Translation: CAWSQGAFSGNTIYF.

J is TRBJ1-4 and V is TRBV19; 7 bases align to TRBD1. Trimming removed 8 bases from V and 7 bases from J; junction bases left unmatched: 10. The CDR3 has 14 residues. Germline V gene lookup returns CDR1 LNHDA and CDR2 SQIVND (reference sequence). Here the CDR3 DNA reads TGTGCCAGTGAGGGGGCGGTGGGTCCTGAAAAACTGTTTTTT. It encodes CASEGAVGPEKLFF.

The chain has TRBV6-1 and TRBJ2-1; 7 nucleotides match TRBD1. The CDR3 length is 13 residues. J gave up 14 bases and V 1 base, and 8 bases lay outside the gene matches. The germline CDR1 and CDR2 sequences are MNHNS and SASEGT. Here the CDR3 reads CASSEVRGPGEFF. The CDR3 DNA sequence: TGTGCCAGCAGTGAAGTTAGGGGGCCTGGGGAGTTCTTC.

The V call is TRBV10-3, the J call TRBJ1-1; 7 nucleotides agree with TRBD1. From germline, CDR1 is ENHRY and CDR2 SYGVKD. The CDR3 extends over 16 amino acids. J lost 0 bases, V lost 6 bases, and 10 bases had no gene match. CDR3 amino acids: CAISDRVKGMNTEAFF. CDR3 nucleotides: TGTGCCATCAGCGACAGGGTAAAGGGGATGAACACTGAAGCTTTCTTT.

The rearrangement uses TRBV6-5 and TRBJ1-1; a possible D gene is TRBD1 (5 bases). This CDR3 region has 13 residues. Germline V gene sequence: CDR1 MNHEY, CDR2 SVGAGI. V lost 9 bases to trimming and J lost 3 bases, with 14 bases between them. The CDR3 spells CASWARAYTEAFF. In nucleotides, the CDR3 is TGTGCCAGTTGGGCCAGGGCCTACACTGAAGCTTTCTTT.

In this sample, this clone turned up a few times. J is TRBJ2-2 and V is TRBV11-3; no reliable D call. Trimming removed 1 base at V and 3 bases at J, with 6 bases between. Germline CDR1 is SGHNT and CDR2 is YENEEA. CDR3 length: 14 amino acids. The chain's CDR3 is CASSLAEYTGELFF. CDR3 nucleotides: TGTGCCAGCAGCTTAGCGGAGTACACCGGGGAGCTGTTTTTT.

This clone has just a few counts. V usage is TRBV10-3 and J usage is TRBJ1-2; the match to TRBD1 covers 7 bases. Germline V gene sequence: CDR1 ENHRY, CDR2 SYGVKD. This CDR3 is built from 14 residues. Trimming cost V 5 bases and J 3 bases; bases outside gene matches: 6. The CDR3 loop reads CAISRTGTDYGYTF. For the CDR3, the DNA is TGTGCCATCAGTAGAACCGGGACAGACTATGGCTACACCTTC.

This clone was detected only once. This rearrangement joins TRBV18 to TRBJ1-6; D remains unclear. The V end was cut by 3 bases, the J end by 6 bases, with 15 bases between. In germline, CDR1 is KGHSH, CDR2 LQKENI. CDR3 length equals 16 residues. CDR3 loop: CASSPEVVEGNSPLHF. CDR3 DNA: TGTGCCAGCTCACCCGAAGTGGTAGAGGGTAATTCACCCCTCCACTTT. Variable domain in full (rest from reference TRBV18 and TRBJ1-6): NAGVMQNPRHLVRRRGQEARLRCSPMKGHSHVYWYRQLPEEGLKFMVYLQKENIIDESGMPKERFSAEFPKEGPSILRIQQVVRGDSAAYFCASSPEVVEGNSPLHFGNGTRLTVT.

V usage is TRBV2 and J usage is TRBJ1-1, with no clear D. The CDR3 spans 12 residues. The V and J ends lost 11 bases and 3 bases respectively, with 13 bases between them. Germline CDR1 SNHLY, CDR2 FYNNEI. The CDR3 is CACKLVYTEAFF. The CDR3 region has the DNA TGTGCCTGCAAGTTAGTATACACTGAAGCTTTCTTT.

The chain joins TRBV15 to TRBJ2-3, with TRBD1 matching over 12 bases. V gave up 5 bases and J gave up 6 bases; unmatched junction bases: 6. The germline V gene encodes CDR1 LNHNV and CDR2 YYDKDF (reference sequence). The CDR3 loop spans 15 amino acids. The CDR3 sequence is CATSRDRGLSDTQYF. The CDR3 nucleotides are TGTGCCACCAGCCGGGACAGGGGGCTTAGCGATACGCAGTATTTT. The full variable domain, rest sourced from reference TRBV15 and TRBJ2-3, is DAMVIQNPRYQVTQFGKPVTLSCSQTLNHNVMYWYQQKSSQAPKLLFHYYDKDFNNEADTPDNFQSRRPNTSFCFLDIRSPGLGDTAMYLCATSRDRGLSDTQYFGPGTRLTVL.

The CDR3: CATATWPGWNTEAFF. The CDR3 DNA reads TGTGCTACCGCGACGTGGCCGGGGTGGAACACTGAAGCTTTCTTT. The V gene is TRBV6-6, the J gene TRBJ1-1; D gene ambiguous. CDR1 is MNHNY and CDR2 is SVGAGI in the germline V gene (reference sequence). This CDR3 has 15 amino acids.